One sample yielded the 31 T cell receptor beta chains listed below, sequenced in a study of T cell repertoires in cytomegalovirus infection. From the reads, TCRdb called clonotypes with MiXCR, one entry per CDR3 protein. The sample includes about 270,000 distinct CDR3 sequences, less than 25% of them seen just once. Their recognized antigens are unknown. Sequenced material: cultured PBMCs, taken from culture after CMV antigen stimulation. These receptors were obtained from a human donor in good health (CMV status not recorded). Some clones in this sample may be carry-over from other donors' samples.

This clonotype turned up a few times. The rearrangement uses TRBV10-3 and TRBJ2-1; D might be TRBD2 (6 bases). Germline CDR1 is ENHRY and CDR2 is SYGVKD. This CDR3 is 13 amino acids long. V was shortened by 10 bases and J by 1 base, with 11 bases between the two germline ends. The CDR3 bases are TGTGCCACCCTTAGCGGATCCTACAATGAGCAGTTCTTC. Translating it yields CATLSGSYNEQFF.

This clonotype was detected a few times. V usage is TRBV2 and J usage is TRBJ1-5; D gene uncertain. CDR1 and CDR2 (germline): SNHLY, FYNNEI. The V end lost 6 bases, the J end lost 1 base, and 10 bases lay between the germline ends. The CDR3 spans 14 residues. In nucleotides, the CDR3 is TGTGCCAGCAGGCTAGGACGGAGCAATCAGCCCCAGCATTTT. This translates into CASRLGRSNQPQHF.

This clonotype has ten or more counts. The gene calls are TRBV7-8 and TRBJ2-4; a weak D match, TRBD2 (6 bases). Per the germline V gene, CDR1 is SGHVS and CDR2 is FQNEAQ. This CDR3 has 13 amino acids. Trimming stripped 6 bases from V and 7 bases from J, with 13 bases between. CDR3 bases: TGTGCCAGCAGGCCCCGTGGAGGGAACATTCAGTACTTC. It translates to CASRPRGGNIQYF.

CDR3: CAIQDSTGVYGYTF. The CDR3, as DNA: TGTGCCATCCAGGACTCGACAGGGGTCTATGGCTACACCTTC. The chain recombines TRBV10-3 with TRBJ1-2; 8 bases match TRBD1. Germline loops: CDR1 ENHRY, CDR2 SYGVKD. The CDR3 loop spans 14 amino acids. V gave up 8 bases and J gave up 4 bases; unmatched junction bases: 9.

This clonotype was picked up a small number of times. The CDR3 here is CASSESPPRGVDEKLFF. CDR3 DNA sequence: TGTGCCAGCAGTGAATCTCCACCGCGGGGGGTGGATGAAAAACTGTTTTTT. J is TRBJ1-4 and V is TRBV25-1; tentatively, D is TRBD1 (5 bases). The germline V and J ends were trimmed by 1 base and 6 bases, with 18 bases remaining between them. The germline V gene has CDR1 MGHDK and CDR2 SYGVNS. The CDR3 is 17 residues long.

This clonotype has a count of ten or more. In nucleotides, the CDR3 is TGTGCCAGCAGCTTAACTGGGGTGGCTAGCGGGAGTGCCCATGAGCAGTTCTTC. This gives the protein CASSLTGVASGSAHEQFF. J is TRBJ2-1 and V is TRBV7-3; 10 bases align to TRBD2. CDR3 size: 18 residues. Germline V gene lookup returns CDR1 SGHTA and CDR2 FQGTGA. J gave up 8 bases and V 0 bases, and 13 bases lay outside the gene matches.

This clonotype showed up just a few times. The rearrangement joins TRBV4-1 to TRBJ2-1; D is undetermined. CDR3 length: 13 amino acids. In germline, CDR1 is MGHRA, CDR2 YSYEKL. Deletions cut 3 bases from V and 7 bases from J, with 10 bases between. In DNA, the CDR3 is TGCGCCAGCAGCCAGGGAAGTGGTAATGAGCAGTTCTTC. This sequence encodes CASSQGSGNEQFF.

The chain recombines TRBV4-1 with TRBJ2-3, with 8 bases matching TRBD2. Looked up from germline, CDR1 is MGHRA and CDR2 is YSYEKL. The CDR3 is made up of 16 amino acids. With V trimmed by 0 bases and J by 5 bases, 7 bases remained unmatched. This CDR3 is CASSQETGGPLDTQYF. The CDR3 region has the DNA TGCGCCAGCAGCCAAGAGACGGGAGGGCCATTAGATACGCAGTATTTT.

CDR3 region: CATTLQGGYQPQHF. Here the CDR3 DNA reads TGTGCCACCACATTACAGGGGGGATATCAGCCCCAGCATTTT. The chain couples TRBV28 to TRBJ1-5; 8 positions agree with TRBD1. This CDR3 is 14 amino acids long. CDR1 MDHEN and CDR2 SYDVKM come from the germline V gene. J lost 5 bases, V lost 10 bases, and 10 bases had no gene match.

This clonotype was observed at least ten times. The gene calls are TRBV7-2 and TRBJ2-7; no clear D gene. The germline gives CDR1 SGHTA, CDR2 FQGNSA. The CDR3 spans 14 residues. The germline V and J ends were trimmed by 5 bases and 0 bases, with 11 bases remaining between them. CDR3 amino acids: CASSAEPHSYEQYF. CDR3 sequence (DNA): TGTGCCAGCAGCGCCGAACCCCACTCCTACGAGCAGTACTTC.

This clonotype is medium-sized. The chain has TRBV7-2 and TRBJ2-1, with 11 bases identical to TRBD2. The trim removed 5 bases at V and 11 bases at J, leaving 5 bases unmatched. The CDR3 has 13 residues. The germline V gene has CDR1 SGHTA and CDR2 FQGNSA. The CDR3 bases are TGTGCCAGCAGCCTTACGACTAGCGGGAAGCAGTTCTTC. This translates into CASSLTTSGKQFF. Based on the CDR3 plus reference TRBV7-2 and TRBJ2-1, the full variable domain is GAGVSQSPSNKVTEKGKDVELRCDPISGHTALYWYRQSLGQGLEFLIYFQGNSAPDKSGLPSDRFSAERTGGSVSTLTIQRTQQEDSAVYLCASSLTTSGKQFFGPGTRLTVL.

This clonotype has at least ten counts. The chain has TRBV12-3 or TRBV12-4 and TRBJ1-1; 8 nucleotides agree with TRBD1. This CDR3 has 13 residues. After removal of 8 bases from V and 2 bases from J, the junction contained 4 bases not matched to a gene. The CDR3 region has the DNA TGTGCCAGCCCCGACAGGGGAAACACTGAAGCTTTCTTT. Protein product: CASPDRGNTEAFF.

About this clonotype: This could be a read error, since a much larger clone is one nucleotide away. J is TRBJ1-2 and V is TRBV7-2; unclear D gene. This CDR3 is 14 amino acids long. The V gene lost 3 bases and the J gene lost 1 base, with 9 bases spanning the gap. Germline CDR1 and CDR2: SGHTA and FQGNSA. The CDR3 coding sequence is TGTGCCAGCAGCTTCCTCGGCGTTAACTATGGCTACACCTTC. Translated, it gives CASSFLGVNYGYTF.

The V and J genes are TRBV4-3 and TRBJ1-2, with D perhaps TRBD1 (5 bases). This CDR3 spans 15 amino acids. V lost 2 bases and J 2 bases, leaving 12 bases between the germline ends. Germline CDR1 reads LGHNA; CDR2 reads YSLEER. Here the CDR3 DNA reads TGCGCCAGCAGCCAACTTACGGGACGCAACTATGGCTACACCTTC. Encoded protein: CASSQLTGRNYGYTF.

V gene TRBV10-2 combines with J gene TRBJ2-2, with no clear D. CDR3 length: 14 residues. Looked up from germline, CDR1 is WSHSY and CDR2 is SAAADI. The V gene lost 5 bases and the J gene lost 2 bases, with 9 bases spanning the gap. In DNA form, the CDR3 reads TGCGCCAGCAGTCTCATGAGAAACACCGGGGAGCTGTTTTTT. As protein: CASSLMRNTGELFF.

In its sample, this clonotype was seen a few times. The J gene is TRBJ1-1, the V gene TRBV7-6; D is uncertain. Germline CDR1 is SGHVS and CDR2 is FNYEAQ. V dropped 5 bases and J dropped 1 base, with 8 bases sitting between them. The CDR3 runs 13 residues. CDR3 region: CASSPTRNTEAFF. DNA for the CDR3: TGTGCCAGCAGCCCTACCCGGAACACTGAAGCTTTCTTT.

This chain links TRBV14 with TRBJ2-2; 8 positions match TRBD2. The V gene end was trimmed by 5 bases and the J gene end by 7 bases; junction bases not matched to a gene: 6. Germline-derived CDR1 and CDR2 are SGHDN and FVKESK. The CDR3 is 14 amino acids. CDR3 in DNA: TGTGCCAGCAGCGCTTACGGGAGGGTCGGGGAGCTGTTTTTT. The encoded protein is CASSAYGRVGELFF.

This clonotype was picked up a small number of times. V and J are TRBV29-1 and TRBJ2-3, with D perhaps TRBD2 (6 bases). The length of the CDR3 is 16 residues. The V end lost 3 bases, the J end lost 0 bases, and 16 bases lay between the germline ends. Germline assignment: CDR1 SQVTM and CDR2 ANQGSEA. CDR3 protein: CSVDSGSSGSTDTQYF. As DNA, the CDR3 is TGCAGCGTTGATTCGGGGAGTAGCGGAAGCACAGATACGCAGTATTTT.

This sequence joins TRBV6-5 and TRBJ1-5, with D possibly matching TRBD1 (6 bases). The CDR3 consists of 16 residues. Germline V gene lookup returns CDR1 MNHEY and CDR2 SVGAGI. Trimming removed 5 bases at V and 2 bases at J, with 16 bases between. CDR3 sequence (DNA): TGTGCCAGCAGTCGGCTCAACAGGGCTGGCAATCAGCCCCAGCATTTT. Amino acids: CASSRLNRAGNQPQHF.

This chain uses TRBV12-5 with TRBJ2-3; D is ambiguous. V lost 0 bases and J lost 5, with 3 bases in between. This CDR3 region has 12 residues. Germline V CDR1 and CDR2: LGHNT, FRNRAP. CDR3 loop: CASGLVVDTQYF. DNA for the CDR3: TGTGCTAGTGGTTTGGTGGTAGATACGCAGTATTTT.

The V and J genes are TRBV7-2 and TRBJ1-2; possibly TRBD1 for D (6 bases). The length of the CDR3 is 16 residues. Germline V gives CDR1 SGHTA, CDR2 FQGNSA. Trimming cost V 4 bases and J 2 bases, with 17 bases left between them. CDR3 region: CASSSPWGGSNYGYTF. The CDR3 DNA follows: TGTGCCAGCAGCTCCCCGTGGGGGGGCAGCAACTATGGCTACACCTTC.

This clonotype was found a few times. This rearrangement joins TRBV5-1 to TRBJ2-5; TRBD1 agrees at 7 bases. Germline V gene data show CDR1 as SGHRS and CDR2 as YFSETQ. The ends lost 3 bases at V and 2 bases at J; junction bases unmatched: 4. CDR3 length equals 14 residues. Here the CDR3 DNA reads TGCGCCAGCAGCTCGGGACAGCTTCAAGAGACCCAGTACTTC. Its protein is CASSSGQLQETQYF.

This sequence joins TRBV20-1 and TRBJ2-3; D is possibly TRBD2 (6 bases). The CDR3 is made up of 13 amino acids. From germline, CDR1 is DFQATT and CDR2 SNEGSKA (reference sequence). V was shortened by 5 bases and J by 0 bases, with 9 bases between the two germline ends. CDR3 loop: CSALGTSTDTQYF. As DNA, the CDR3 is TGCAGTGCTCTGGGGACTAGCACAGATACGCAGTATTTT.

This clonotype was counted between two and nine times. Here the CDR3 reads CASSRGGIASELREQFF. CDR3 nucleotides: TGTGCCAGCAGCCGCGGGGGGATCGCTAGCGAGTTAAGGGAGCAGTTCTTC. The chain links TRBV12-3 or TRBV12-4 to TRBJ2-1; the match to TRBD2 covers 8 bases. The CDR3 runs 17 residues. Trimming at V came to 6 bases and at J to 10 bases, leaving 20 bases not matched to a gene.

V is TRBV20-1 and J is TRBJ1-1; TRBD1 aligns across 8 bases. Germline V lookup: CDR1 DFQATT, CDR2 SNEGSKA (reference sequence). The CDR3 loop spans 17 amino acids. V trimming: 2 bases; J trimming: 1 base; junction bases outside the gene matches: 12. The CDR3 spells CSARTQGAWFGNTEAFF. CDR3 DNA sequence: TGCAGTGCTAGAACCCAGGGGGCTTGGTTTGGGAACACTGAAGCTTTCTTT.

The V gene is TRBV2, the J gene TRBJ1-5, with D possibly being TRBD1 (6 bases). From germline, CDR1 is SNHLY and CDR2 FYNNEI. V dropped 8 bases and J dropped 6 bases, with 14 bases sitting between them. This CDR3 spans 13 amino acids. The CDR3 reads CASLRDTSQPQHF. The CDR3, as DNA: TGTGCCAGCCTCCGGGACACCTCTCAGCCCCAGCATTTT.

There are many counts of this clonotype. The chain joins TRBV11-2 to TRBJ1-6, with D unresolved. The CDR3 sequence is 14 residues long. The V gene lost 8 bases and the J gene lost 0 bases, with 8 bases spanning the gap. The germline V gene has CDR1 SGHAT and CDR2 FQNNGV. CDR3 nucleotide sequence: TGTGCCAGCTCGCGGAGCTCCTATAATTCACCCCTCCACTTT. Encoded protein: CASSRSSYNSPLHF.

In its sample, this clonotype was seen many times. The chain couples TRBV7-2 to TRBJ2-7; 11 bases align to TRBD1. CDR1 is SGHTA and CDR2 is FQGNSA in the germline V gene. This CDR3 has 14 amino acids. V gave up 5 bases and J gave up 2 bases; unmatched junction bases: 2. The CDR3 DNA is TGTGCCAGCAGCCAGGGACAGGGGGCCTACGAGCAGTACTTC. Amino acid sequence: CASSQGQGAYEQYF.

The chain combines TRBV27 with TRBJ2-7, with 7 bases aligning to TRBD2. The CDR3 has 15 amino acids. Germline V gives CDR1 MNHEY, CDR2 SMNVEV (reference sequence). The trim removed 3 bases at V and 2 bases at J, leaving 7 bases unmatched. CDR3 DNA sequence: TGTGCCAGCAGTTTCCGCGGGGGAGGGACCTACGAGCAGTACGTC. It specifies CASSFRGGGTYEQYV.

In this sample, this clonotype turned up many times. The chain recombines TRBV15 with TRBJ2-1; tentatively, D is TRBD1 or TRBD2 (5 bases each). This CDR3 is 15 amino acids long. V was trimmed by 1 base and J by 7 bases, leaving 14 bases between them. The germline V gene has CDR1 LNHNV and CDR2 YYDKDF (reference sequence). Here the CDR3 DNA reads TGTGCCACCAGCAGAGCACTAGGGGTCTCGAATGAGCAGTTCTTC. As protein: CATSRALGVSNEQFF.

The chain combines TRBV6-2 or TRBV6-3 with TRBJ2-6; D ambiguous. There are 15 residues in the CDR3. V was trimmed by 2 bases and J by 1 base, leaving 6 bases between them. The V gene's germline CDR1 is MNHEY and CDR2 SVGEGT. CDR3 residues: CASSYAVSGANVLTF. For the CDR3, the DNA is TGTGCCAGCAGTTACGCAGTTTCTGGGGCCAACGTCCTGACTTTC.